This TCR beta chain was obtained from a study of blood T cell repertoires in COVID-19. Study information: Samples representing acute and convalescent COVID-19 were sourced from the United States, Italy and Spain. T cells, B-cell-depleted T cells, or PBMCs supplied cDNA or gDNA.

Per the study methods: Reference gene primer amplification in the assay estimated nucleated cell counts. The table came from immunoSEQ multiplex PCR; TCRdb's copy has only in-frame clones and leaves some out. Clone size and V and J calls were adopted from that table, with D and trimming inferred from the DNA. The repertoire holds approximately 100,000 clones, with just under 85% as singletons. This CDR3 contains 16 residues. With 4 bases removed from V and 5 bases from J, the gap between germline ends came to 17 bases. The germline V gene encodes CDR1 LNHDA and CDR2 SQIVND (reference sequence). V usage is TRBV19 and J usage is TRBJ1-4; D remains unclear. The sample was peripheral blood. The sequence was obtained from a man between 65 and 85 years old with acute or convalescent COVID-19. The DNA for the CDR3 is TGTGCCAGTAGTAAAACCGGCGACACGCTAAATGAAAAACTGTTTTTT. It translates to CASSKTGDTLNEKLFF. Looking up the rest from reference TRBV19 and TRBJ1-4 gives the full variable domain: DGGITQSPKYLFRKEGQNVTLSCEQNLNHDAMYWYRQDPGQGLRLIYYSQIVNDFQKGDIAEGYSVSREKKESFPLTVTSAQKNPTAFYLCASSKTGDTLNEKLFFGSGTQLSVL.